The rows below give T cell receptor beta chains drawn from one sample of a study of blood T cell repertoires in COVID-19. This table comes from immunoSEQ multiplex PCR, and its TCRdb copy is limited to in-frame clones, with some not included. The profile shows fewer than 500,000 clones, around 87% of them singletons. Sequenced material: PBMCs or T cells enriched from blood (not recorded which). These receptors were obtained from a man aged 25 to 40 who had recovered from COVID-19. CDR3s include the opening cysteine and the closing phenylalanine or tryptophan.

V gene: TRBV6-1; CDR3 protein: CASSEGGAGLTWGF
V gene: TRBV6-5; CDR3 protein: CATQLQRMNTEAFF
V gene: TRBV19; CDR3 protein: CASSLGQVNSPLHF
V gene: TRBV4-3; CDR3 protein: CASSQDRLETQYF
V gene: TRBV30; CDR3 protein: CAWRYGGSASSYNSPLHF
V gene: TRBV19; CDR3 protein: CASSISSGAPGEQFF
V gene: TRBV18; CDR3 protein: CASSPPGGNTEAFF
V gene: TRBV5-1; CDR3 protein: CASSLLISGTGGHEQYF
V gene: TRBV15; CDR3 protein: CATSKRQGGDNEQFF
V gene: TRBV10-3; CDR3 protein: CAISENPKTSGDTQYF
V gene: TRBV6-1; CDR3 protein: CASSALAGVSQDTQYF
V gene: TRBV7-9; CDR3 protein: CASSLIRDRQFSSYNEQFF
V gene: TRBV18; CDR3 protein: CASSPSTGHPYEQYF
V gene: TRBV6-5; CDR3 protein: CASKTWGRRGAEAFF
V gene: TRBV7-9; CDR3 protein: CASSFGVSGADTQYF
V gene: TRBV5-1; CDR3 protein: CASRLDSYQPQHF
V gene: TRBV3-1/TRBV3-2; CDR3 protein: CASTQQPGNTEAFF
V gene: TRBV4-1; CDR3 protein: CASSPWTDDQPQHF
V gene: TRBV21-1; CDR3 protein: CASSCGGLSGNTIYF
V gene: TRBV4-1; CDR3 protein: CASVRDRNTEAFF
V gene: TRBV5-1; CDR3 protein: CASSLGDMPLNSPLHF
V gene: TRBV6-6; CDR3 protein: CASSRALAGARGETQYF
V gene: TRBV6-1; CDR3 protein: CASSEIQGETQYF
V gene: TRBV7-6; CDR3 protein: CASSLAQAGYSGNTIYF
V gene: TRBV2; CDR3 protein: CASTGQENYGYTF
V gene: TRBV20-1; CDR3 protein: CSAGQGHGYTF
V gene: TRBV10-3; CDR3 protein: CAISRSGQGNYGYTF
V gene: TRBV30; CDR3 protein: CAQQGTNTEAFF
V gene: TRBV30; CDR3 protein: CAWSPPGGPTNEKLFF
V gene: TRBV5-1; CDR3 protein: CASSLATGGSSGNTIYF
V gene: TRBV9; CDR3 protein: CASSVGQGSYNSPLHF
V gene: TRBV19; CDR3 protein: CASSSDRGGYGYTF
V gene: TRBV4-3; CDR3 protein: CASSQGRGGQGANTEAFF
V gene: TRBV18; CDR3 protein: CASSERQGSMNTEAFF
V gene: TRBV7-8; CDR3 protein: CASSLGAGGIAEQYF
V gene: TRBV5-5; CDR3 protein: CASSLAQGSDQPQHF
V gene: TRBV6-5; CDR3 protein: CASGEHGTGGGYTF
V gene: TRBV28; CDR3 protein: CASSLLGLGGYTF
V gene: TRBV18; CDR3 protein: CASSSLGTVGNTIYF
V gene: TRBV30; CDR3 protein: CAWSPGENQPQHF
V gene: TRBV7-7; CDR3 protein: CASSLDGGAGNEQFF
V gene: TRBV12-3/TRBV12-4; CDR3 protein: CASSSTELTEAFF
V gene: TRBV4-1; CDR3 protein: CASSQAPLGGGYGYTF
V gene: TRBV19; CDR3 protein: CASSVNWNTGELFF
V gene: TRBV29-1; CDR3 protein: CSVEAQYNEQFF
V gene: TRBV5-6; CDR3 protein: CASTLPLPRSGYTF
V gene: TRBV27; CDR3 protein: CASSLSGQGLAYEQYF
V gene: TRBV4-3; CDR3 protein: CASSQDSGVPSYNEQFF
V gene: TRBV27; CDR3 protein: CASSSGVKAEAFF
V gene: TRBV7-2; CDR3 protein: CASSFLASMNTEAFF
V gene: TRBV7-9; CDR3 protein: CASSAGFNEQFF
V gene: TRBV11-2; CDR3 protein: CASRRGGGARGETQYF
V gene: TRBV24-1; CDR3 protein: CATSDFPGGGETDTQYF
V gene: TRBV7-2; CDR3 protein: CASIGDKGSGYGYTF
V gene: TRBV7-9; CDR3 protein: CASSLSSLGDWSVYNEQFF
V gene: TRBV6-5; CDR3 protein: CASSTSGWDSLGYTF